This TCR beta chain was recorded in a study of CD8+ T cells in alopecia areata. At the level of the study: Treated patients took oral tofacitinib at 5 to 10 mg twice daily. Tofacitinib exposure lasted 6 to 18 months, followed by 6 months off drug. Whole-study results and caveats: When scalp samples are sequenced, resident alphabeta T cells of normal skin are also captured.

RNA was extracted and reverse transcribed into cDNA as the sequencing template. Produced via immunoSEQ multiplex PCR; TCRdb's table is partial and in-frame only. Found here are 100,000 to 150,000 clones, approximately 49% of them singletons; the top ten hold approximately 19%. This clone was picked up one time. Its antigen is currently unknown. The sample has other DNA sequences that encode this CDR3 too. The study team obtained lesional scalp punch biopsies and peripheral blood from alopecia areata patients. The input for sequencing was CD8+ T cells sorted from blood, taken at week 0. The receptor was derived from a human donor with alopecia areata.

DNA for the CDR3: TGTGCCAGCAGTTTAAGTGGGTATGGCTACACCTTC. Its protein is CASSLSGYGYTF. The rearrangement uses TRBV27 and TRBJ1-2, with D unresolved. The CDR3 runs to 12 residues. V lost 2 bases and J lost 5, with 6 bases in between. In germline, CDR1 is MNHEY, CDR2 SMNVEV (reference sequence).